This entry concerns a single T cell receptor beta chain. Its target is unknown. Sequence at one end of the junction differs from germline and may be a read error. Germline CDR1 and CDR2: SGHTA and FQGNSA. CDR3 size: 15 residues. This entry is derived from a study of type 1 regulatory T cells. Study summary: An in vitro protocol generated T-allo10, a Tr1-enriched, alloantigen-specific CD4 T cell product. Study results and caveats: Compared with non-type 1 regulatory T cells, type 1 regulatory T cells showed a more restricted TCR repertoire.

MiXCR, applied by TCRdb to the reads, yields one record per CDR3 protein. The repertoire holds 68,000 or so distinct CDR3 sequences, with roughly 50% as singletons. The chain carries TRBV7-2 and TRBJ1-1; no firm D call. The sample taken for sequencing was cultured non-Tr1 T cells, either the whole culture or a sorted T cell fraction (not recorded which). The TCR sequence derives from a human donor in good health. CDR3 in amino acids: CASSSYRGRNSEAFF. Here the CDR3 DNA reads TGTGCCAGCAGCTCATACAGAGGGCGGAACTCTGAAGCTTTCTTT.